This TCR beta chain was captured in a study of cytomegalovirus exposure and HLA in healthy donors. Study-wide results and caveats: Association with HLA alleles at 0.05 false discovery rate was found for around 17,000 TCR beta sequences in a later analysis.

Regarding this clone: Its antigen is not known.

PCR primers comprised 60 Vbeta and 13 Jbeta primers. Repertoires were generated with immunoSEQ multiplex PCR, while TCRdb's copy carries only in-frame clones and drops some. This sample's clone table lists tens of thousands of clones. The CDR3 totals 15 residues. With V trimmed by 0 bases and J by 2 bases, 3 bases remained unmatched. Germline V gene lookup returns CDR1 GTSNPN and CDR2 SVGIG (reference sequence). The chain carries TRBV30 and TRBJ2-7; 11 nucleotides agree with TRBD2. The source is a woman aged 25 to 45 in good health and CMV-seropositive. The sample taken for sequencing was PBMCs. The CDR3 sequence: CAWSVLLAGAYEQYF. The DNA for the CDR3 is TGTGCCTGGAGTGTTCTACTAGCGGGAGCCTACGAGCAGTACTTC. Full variable domain (remainder filled in from reference TRBV30 and TRBJ2-7): SQTIHQWPATLVQPVGSPLSLECTVEGTSNPNLYWYRQAAGRGLQLLFYSVGIGQISSEVPQNLSASRPQDRQFILSSKKLLLSDSGFYLCAWSVLLAGAYEQYFGPGTRLTVT.